The clone carrying this T cell receptor (beta chain) has just a few counts. The antigen is unknown. MiXCR was run by TCRdb on the 5' RACE reads, yielding one entry per CDR3 protein. The repertoire holds 470,000 or so distinct CDR3 sequences, 15% to 20% seen once, with approximately 21% in the top ten. The CDR3 is 14 residues long. Germline trimming cut 6 bases from V and 2 bases from J; bases unmatched to any gene: 5. Germline CDR1 and CDR2: SGHRS and YFSETQ. This entry belongs to a study of T-cell memory formation after mild COVID-19. Study-level points and caveats: In second-wave clones peaking day 37, SARS-CoV-2 specificity remained unconfirmed. Contracting clones from day 15 to 85 had balanced CD4/CD8; later expanders favoured CD4+.

This receptor was identified in a young man who had mild COVID-19 (a few samples of this study predate the infection). Cell type and time point are not known. The rearrangement links TRBV5-1 to TRBJ2-3; 8 bases map to TRBD2. Input material: PBMCs or a T cell subset sorted from them (not recorded which). CDR3 DNA: TGCGCCAGCACCCCCGGGGGGGTCACAGATACGCAGTATTTT. This encodes CASTPGGVTDTQYF.